This note documents a single TCR beta chain sequence. The source of the sample is a study of blood T cell repertoires in COVID-19. Libraries were prepared by immunoSEQ multiplex PCR; TCRdb keeps only in-frame clonotypes and omits some of them. The sample contains about 190,000 clones, approximately 79% of which appear only once. This CDR3 has 16 amino acids. J was trimmed by 7 bases and V by 3 bases; bases with no gene match: 10. Germline V lookup: CDR1 SGHVS, CDR2 FQNEAQ. V and J are TRBV7-8 and TRBJ1-5; 9 bases line up with TRBD1. Input material: PBMCs or T cells enriched from blood (not recorded which). The receptor's source is a woman aged 60-75 years with acute COVID-19. CDR3 protein: CASSFSGTGRRQPQHF. In DNA, the CDR3 is TGTGCCAGCAGCTTTTCCGGGACAGGGAGGAGGCAGCCCCAGCATTTT.